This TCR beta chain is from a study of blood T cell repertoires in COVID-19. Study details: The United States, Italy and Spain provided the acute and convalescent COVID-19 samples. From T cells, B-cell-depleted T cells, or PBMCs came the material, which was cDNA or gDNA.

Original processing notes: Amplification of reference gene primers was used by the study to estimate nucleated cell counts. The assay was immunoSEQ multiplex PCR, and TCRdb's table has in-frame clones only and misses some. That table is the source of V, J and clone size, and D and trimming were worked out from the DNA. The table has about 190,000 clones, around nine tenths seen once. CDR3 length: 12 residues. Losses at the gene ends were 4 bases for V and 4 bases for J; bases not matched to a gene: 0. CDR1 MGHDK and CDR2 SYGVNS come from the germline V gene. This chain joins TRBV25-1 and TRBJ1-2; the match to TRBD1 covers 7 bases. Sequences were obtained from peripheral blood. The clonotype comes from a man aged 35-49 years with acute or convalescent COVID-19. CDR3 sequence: CASSGTGYGYTF. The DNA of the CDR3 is TGTGCCAGCAGTGGGACAGGCTATGGCTACACCTTC.